The 15 T cell receptor beta chains given below trace back to one sample, sequenced in a study of cytomegalovirus exposure and HLA in healthy donors. The PCR had 60 Vbeta and 13 Jbeta primers. The data were produced by immunoSEQ multiplex PCR, yet TCRdb's version contains in-frame clones alone and is incomplete. The sample lists some 130,000 clones, around two thirds occurring once. The sequenced sample was PBMCs. The source of these receptors is a woman aged 40 to 55 in good health and CMV-seronegative.

This chain joins TRBV5-6 and TRBJ1-1; D gene ambiguous. Germline V gives CDR1 SGHDT, CDR2 YYEEEE. The CDR3 covers 17 residues. V was clipped by 4 bases and J by 2 bases, with 21 bases between them. CDR3 in DNA: TGTGCCAGCAGCCCCGGGCCAGCGGGATACTTCAACACTGAAGCTTTCTTT. Residues: CASSPGPAGYFNTEAFF. Full variable domain (remainder filled in from reference TRBV5-6 and TRBJ1-1): DAGVTQSPTHLIKTRGQQVTLRCSPKSGHDTVSWYQQALGQGPQFIFQYYEEEERQRGNFPDRFSGHQFPNYSSELNVNALLLGDSALYLCASSPGPAGYFNTEAFFGQGTRLTVV.

The J gene is TRBJ2-7, the V gene TRBV7-8; the match to TRBD1 covers 7 bases. Trimming took 2 bases from V and 5 from J; bases not matched to a gene: 6. Germline V gives CDR1 SGHVS, CDR2 FQNEAQ. The CDR3 is made up of 14 amino acids. The CDR3 DNA sequence: TGTGCCAGCAGCTTAACTTATCAGGGGGACGAGCAGTACTTC. Protein product: CASSLTYQGDEQYF.

CDR3 nucleotides: TGTGCCAGCAGCTTAGCGGCCAGTAATAATTCACCCCTCCACTTT. Amino acid sequence: CASSLAASNNSPLHF. This chain links TRBV7-8 with TRBJ1-6, with no clear D. Trimming cost V 0 bases and J 5 bases, with 8 bases left between them. The germline V gene encodes CDR1 SGHVS and CDR2 FQNEAQ. CDR3 length: 15 amino acids.

This sequence joins TRBV10-3 and TRBJ1-1, with 8 bases lining up with TRBD1. The ends lost 6 bases at V and 8 bases at J; junction bases unmatched: 14. Germline V gene data show CDR1 as ENHRY and CDR2 as SYGVKD. This CDR3 contains 15 residues. CDR3 in DNA: TGTGCCATCAGCCATCCGACAGGGGAACAAAAGGAAGCTTTCTTT. Amino acid sequence: CAISHPTGEQKEAFF.

This sequence joins TRBV28 and TRBJ2-7, with TRBD2 identical over 13 bases. In germline, CDR1 is MDHEN, CDR2 SYDVKM. This CDR3 is 15 amino acids long. Trimming took 7 bases from V and 0 from J; bases not matched to a gene: 3. The CDR3 loop reads CASTGTSGASYEQYF. As DNA, the CDR3 is TGTGCCAGCACCGGGACTAGCGGGGCCTCCTACGAGCAGTACTTC.

This chain joins TRBV5-8 and TRBJ1-5; 7 nucleotides align to TRBD1. This CDR3 contains 16 residues. Germline assignment: CDR1 SGHTS and CDR2 YDEGEE. The ends lost 4 bases at V and 2 bases at J; junction bases unmatched: 9. The DNA of the CDR3 is TGTGCCAGCAGCCGCAGACAGGGAGGAGGCAATCAGCCCCAGCATTTT. Protein product: CASSRRQGGGNQPQHF.

The rearrangement uses TRBV30 and TRBJ1-2, with a weak D call TRBD1 (6 bases). Germline V gives CDR1 GTSNPN, CDR2 SVGIG (reference sequence). V lost 0 bases, J lost 10 bases, and 15 bases lay in between. The CDR3 runs 13 residues. CDR3 bases: TGTGCCTGGAGTGTCGAGAGGACAGCGATCTACACCTTC. Protein: CAWSVERTAIYTF.

The genes are TRBV30 and TRBJ1-5, with D hard to call. Germline-derived CDR1 and CDR2 are GTSNPN and SVGIG (reference sequence). The length of the CDR3 is 16 residues. Trimming shortened V by 2 bases and J by 2 bases, and 16 bases separated the two germline ends. The CDR3 is CAWSLNGDFGNQPQHF. CDR3 nucleotides: TGTGCCTGGAGTCTCAATGGAGACTTTGGCAATCAGCCCCAGCATTTT.

The chain is built from TRBV2 and TRBJ1-5; no firm D call. V lost 6 bases and J 10 bases, leaving 10 bases between the germline ends. The CDR3 totals 11 residues. From germline, CDR1 is SNHLY and CDR2 FYNNEI. For the CDR3, the DNA is TGTGCCAGCAGCTTTGGAGGCCCCCAGCATTTT. Protein: CASSFGGPQHF.

This clone was seen only a few times. The chain joins TRBV10-3 to TRBJ1-5, with TRBD1 matching over 7 bases. In germline, CDR1 is ENHRY, CDR2 SYGVKD. Trimming at V came to 8 bases and at J to 6 bases, leaving 10 bases not matched to a gene. CDR3 size: 14 residues. The CDR3 protein is CAIAEDRVGQPQHF. The DNA of the CDR3 is TGTGCCATCGCCGAAGACAGGGTCGGTCAGCCCCAGCATTTT.

CDR3 DNA: TGTGCCAGCAGCGTAAGGGGGGGGGCGCGTGGGGAGCTGTTTTTT. Translating gives CASSVRGGARGELFF. The gene calls are TRBV5-5 and TRBJ2-2, with D perhaps TRBD2 (7 bases). V gave up 4 bases and J gave up 8 bases, with 18 bases separating them. The CDR3 is 15 amino acids. Germline-derived CDR1 and CDR2 are SGHKS and YYEKEE (reference sequence).

The chain carries TRBV9 and TRBJ2-3, with a weak D call TRBD2 (6 bases). The CDR3 has 15 amino acids. V was cut by 0 bases and J by 1 base, with 9 bases left in between. Germline CDR1 SGDLS, CDR2 YYNGEE. CDR3 in DNA: TGTGCCAGCAGCGTAGCCGGGGGAGGCACAGATACGCAGTATTTT. Translating gives CASSVAGGGTDTQYF.

Details on this clone: An end of the junction does not agree with germline; a read error may underlie this. V is TRBV6-5 and J is TRBJ2-5, with 7 bases aligning to TRBD2. This CDR3 is 13 amino acids long. The germline CDR1 and CDR2 sequences are MNHEY and SVGAGI. Written as DNA, the CDR3 is TGTGCCAGCAGTTCCGCACTGCGGGAGACCCCGTACTTC. Its translation is CASSSALRETPYF.

This clone was found a few times. This chain's CDR3 is CASSREAVNTEAFF. DNA of the CDR3: TGCGCCAGCAGCAGGGAGGCCGTGAACACTGAAGCTTTCTTT. The chain is built from TRBV4-3 and TRBJ1-1; D is undetermined. The CDR3 is 14 residues long. Trimming left V 5 bases short and J 0 bases short, with 10 bases between. Germline V lookup: CDR1 LGHNA, CDR2 YSLEER.

The chain joins TRBV14 to TRBJ1-1; unclear D gene. The CDR3 runs to 14 residues. Germline loops: CDR1 SGHDN, CDR2 FVKESK. V shed 2 bases and J shed 0 bases, with 7 bases lying between them. CDR3 DNA sequence: TGTGCCAGCAGCCAATCACAGCTGAACACTGAAGCTTTCTTT. Translation: CASSQSQLNTEAFF.